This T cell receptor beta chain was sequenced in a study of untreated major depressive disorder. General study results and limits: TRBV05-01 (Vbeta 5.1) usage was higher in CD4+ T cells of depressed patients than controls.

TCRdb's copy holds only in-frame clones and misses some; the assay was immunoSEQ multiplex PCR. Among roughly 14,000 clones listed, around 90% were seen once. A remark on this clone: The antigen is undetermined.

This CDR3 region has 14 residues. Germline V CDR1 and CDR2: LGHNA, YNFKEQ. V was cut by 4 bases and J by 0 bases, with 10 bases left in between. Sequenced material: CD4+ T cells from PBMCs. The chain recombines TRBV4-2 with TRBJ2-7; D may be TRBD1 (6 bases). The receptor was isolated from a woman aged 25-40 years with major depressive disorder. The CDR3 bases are TGTGCCAGCAGCCCAAGCAGGGGCTCCTACGAGCAGTACTTC. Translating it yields CASSPSRGSYEQYF.